This TCR beta chain was found in a study of T-cell memory formation after mild COVID-19. Germline V gives CDR1 GTSNPN, CDR2 SVGIG (reference sequence). This CDR3 contains 15 residues. Trimming left V 4 bases short and J 8 bases short, with 21 bases between. TCRdb re-called the 5' RACE reads with MiXCR, one entry per CDR3 protein. The sample yields around 400,000 distinct CDR3 sequences, approximately 24% seen once. The material sequenced was PBMCs or a T cell subset sorted from them (not recorded which). The sequence came from an adult woman who had mild COVID-19 (a few samples of this study predate the infection). Cell type and time point are not known. The V and J genes are TRBV30 and TRBJ2-4, with a tentative D call TRBD1 (6 bases). Here the CDR3 reads CAWTRTAAGGDIQYF. The CDR3 nucleotides are TGTGCCTGGACGAGGACAGCCGCCGGCGGAGACATTCAGTACTTC.